The rows below give T cell receptor beta chains drawn from one sample of a study of patients and donors after allogeneic stem cell transplantation. Using its own MiXCR run on the RT-PCR reads, TCRdb lists one record per CDR3 protein. The repertoire includes fewer than 250,000 distinct CDR3 sequences, roughly an eighth of them detected once, and 11% sits in the top ten. Sequences were obtained from blood, either unsorted or a sorted T cell fraction (not recorded which). These receptor sequences come from a human donor who was either an allogeneic HSCT recipient or a stem cell or donor lymphocyte infusion donor (not recorded which). It is not recorded whose cells these are; they may come from a transplant donor. Each CDR3 is given with its conserved first and last residue. A clone size is listed for some rows: how often the clone was seen (once, few, many), or a class if it is expanded.

TRBV11-3	-	CASGPVVSGLAGNEQFF
TRBV30	-	CACRWRSTDTQYF
TRBV6-5	few	CASSYSRGQGVSGNTIYF
TRBV6-2/TRBV6-3	-	CASSYGTGGYEQYF
TRBV29-1	many	CSVKSNTGELFF
TRBV27	many	CASRRGNSPLHF
TRBV19	few	CASSIDATGNSNYGYTF
TRBV20-1	many	CSARGGVATNEKLFF
TRBV20-1	few	CSASSGKYTDTQYF
TRBV6-1	-	CASSEATGGNQPQHF
TRBV2	-	CASRATGAKNEQYF
TRBV7-6	-	CASSFRGTYEQYF
TRBV5-6	-	CASSLDGLGDNEQFF
TRBV20-1	few	CSARKLVTDEKLFF
TRBV7-9	-	CASSGGQYNEQFF